This TCR beta chain was recovered during a study of cytomegalovirus exposure and HLA in healthy donors. V lost 4 bases and J lost 1, with 12 bases in between. The CDR3 covers 15 residues. Germline-derived CDR1 and CDR2 are MGHRA and YSYEKL. The PCR made use of 60 Vbeta and 13 Jbeta primers. Only in-frame clones appear in the TCRdb table, and some are missing; sequencing was by immunoSEQ multiplex PCR. The sample totals around 88,000 clones. The sample was PBMCs. The receptor's source is a girl aged 5 to 17 in good health and CMV-seropositive. The V and J genes are TRBV4-1 and TRBJ2-3; TRBD1 might be the D (6 bases). In DNA, the CDR3 is TGCGCCAGCAGCCTGGGGGCGGGTGGCACAGATACGCAGTATTTT. Translating it yields CASSLGAGGTDTQYF.